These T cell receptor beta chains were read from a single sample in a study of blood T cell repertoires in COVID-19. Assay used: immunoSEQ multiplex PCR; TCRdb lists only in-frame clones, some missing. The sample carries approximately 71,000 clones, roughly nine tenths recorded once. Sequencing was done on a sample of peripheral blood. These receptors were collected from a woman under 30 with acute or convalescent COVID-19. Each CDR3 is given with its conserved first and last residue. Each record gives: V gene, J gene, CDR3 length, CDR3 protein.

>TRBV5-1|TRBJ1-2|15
CASSFNPQGVGGYTF
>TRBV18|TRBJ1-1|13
CASSPQGNAEAFF
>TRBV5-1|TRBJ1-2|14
CASSTGAGYYGYTF
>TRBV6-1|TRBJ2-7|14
CASSEALGGYEQYF
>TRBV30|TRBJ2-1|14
CAWSLGLTYNEQFF
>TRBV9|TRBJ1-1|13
CASSPDRGVEAFF
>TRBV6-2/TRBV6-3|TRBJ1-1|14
CASSYTTQGTEAFF
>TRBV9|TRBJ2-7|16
CASSVGHRRFNYEQYF
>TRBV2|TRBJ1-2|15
CASSVSRGSNYGYTF
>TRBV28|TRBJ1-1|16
CASSLAFDRGNTEAFF
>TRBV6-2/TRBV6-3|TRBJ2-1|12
CASSRLVNEQFF
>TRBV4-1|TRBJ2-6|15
CASSQAPAGANVLTF
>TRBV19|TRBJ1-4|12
CASNRTEGKLFF
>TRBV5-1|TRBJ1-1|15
CASSANRGQGTEAFF
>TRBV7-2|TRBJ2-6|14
CASSPSSGANVLTF
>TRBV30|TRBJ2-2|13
CAWSGTGTGELFF
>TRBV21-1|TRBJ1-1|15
CAGKGTARRDTEAFF
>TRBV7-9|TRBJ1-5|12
CASSLGSQPQHF
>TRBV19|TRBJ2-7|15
CASSISRDTGYEQYF
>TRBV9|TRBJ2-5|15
CASSEGQGQQETQYF